The clone carrying this TCR beta chain was seen a handful of times. As yet, its antigen is unknown. Germline V lookup: CDR1 ENHRY, CDR2 SYGVKD. Trimming removed 3 bases at V and 3 bases at J, with 4 bases between. The CDR3 consists of 12 residues. The data stem from a study of early T cells in non-severe SARS-CoV-2 infection. Study context: Sequencing used unsorted whole-blood bulk RNA, so chains lack pairing.

Whole-study results and caveats: Clonotype matching in VDJdb favored anti-spike CD8 responses and did not capture private and CD4 specificities.

Unique molecular identifiers tagged individual cDNA molecules. TCRdb re-analysed the 5' RACE reads in MiXCR, keeping a single row per CDR3 protein. The table shows about 89,000 distinct CDR3 sequences, with approximately 15% occurring only once. This receptor was identified in an adult who was a healthcare worker with PCR-confirmed SARS-CoV-2 infection or an uninfected control (not recorded which). The chain couples TRBV10-3 to TRBJ2-3, with D unclear. The starting material was whole blood, obtained at baseline. CDR3 protein: CAISDPTDTQYF. CDR3 coding DNA: TGTGCCATCAGTGACCCGACAGATACGCAGTATTTT.